Following are 5 T cell receptor beta chains from one sample sequenced in a study of blood T cell repertoires in COVID-19 (dated by TCRdb to 2018 to 2021). The library was prepared using the immunoSEQ multiplex PCR assay. TCRdb took this table from immuneACCESS and kept in-frame rearrangements with V and J called. Such tables lack part of the clones; where checked against another copy, unresolved V genes explain under half of the gap, and the rest is unexplained. For this sample the table gives some 220,000 clones, of which around 84% were detected only once. Of the sample, around 9.5% is held by the ten largest clones. Specimen: peripheral blood. The receptors shown here come from a man aged 50-59 years with active or convalescent COVID-19.

The genes are TRBV6-7 and TRBJ2-7, with a weak D call TRBD2 (5 bases). TRBV6-7 is filed as an ORF, its function uncertain. Trimming took 8 bases from V and 3 from J, leaving 14 bases between them. The CDR3 has 13 amino acids. The CDR3 reads CASRLERSYEQYF. The CDR3, as DNA: TGTGCCAGCCGTCTCGAGCGGAGCTACGAGCAGTACTTC.

The chain links TRBV7-9 to TRBJ1-2, with 7 bases fitting TRBD1. V shed 3 bases, J shed 6 bases, and the junction held 13 bases outside the gene matches. The germline gives CDR1 SEHNR, CDR2 FQNEAQ (reference sequence). This CDR3 region has 16 residues. The CDR3 sequence is CASSLDRTGVHDGYTF. CDR3 sequence (DNA): TGTGCCAGCAGCTTGGACCGAACAGGGGTCCACGATGGCTACACCTTC.

This chain connects TRBV5-8 to TRBJ1-5, with D maybe TRBD1 (5 bases). Germline V lookup: CDR1 SGHTS, CDR2 YDEGEE. The length of the CDR3 is 14 residues. V lost 4 bases and J lost 5, with 13 bases in between. CDR3 in amino acids: CASSPGDRYQPQHF. The CDR3 coding sequence is TGTGCCAGCAGCCCGGGGGACCGCTATCAGCCCCAGCATTTT.

V usage is TRBV5-4 and J usage is TRBJ2-2; 10 bases fit TRBD2. This CDR3 comprises 14 residues. The trim removed 2 bases at V and 8 bases at J, leaving 3 bases unmatched. Germline values: CDR1 SGHNT, CDR2 YYREEE (reference sequence). Here the CDR3 reads CASSFSSGGGELFF. CDR3 DNA sequence: TGTGCCAGCAGCTTTTCTAGCGGGGGTGGGGAGCTGTTTTTT.

The rearrangement uses TRBV5-6 and TRBJ2-7; 8 nucleotides line up with TRBD1. The CDR3 extends over 15 amino acids. Germline V CDR1 and CDR2: SGHDT, YYEEEE. V was clipped by 3 bases and J by 1 base; unmatched bases: 6. Here the CDR3 DNA reads TGTGCCAGCAGCTCCTCAGGGGGCGCTTCCTACGAGCAGTACTTC. Translated, it gives CASSSSGGASYEQYF. Filled out from reference TRBV5-6 and TRBJ2-7, the complete variable domain reads DAGVTQSPTHLIKTRGQQVTLRCSPKSGHDTVSWYQQALGQGPQFIFQYYEEEERQRGNFPDRFSGHQFPNYSSELNVNALLLGDSALYLCASSSSGGASYEQYFGPGTRLTVT.